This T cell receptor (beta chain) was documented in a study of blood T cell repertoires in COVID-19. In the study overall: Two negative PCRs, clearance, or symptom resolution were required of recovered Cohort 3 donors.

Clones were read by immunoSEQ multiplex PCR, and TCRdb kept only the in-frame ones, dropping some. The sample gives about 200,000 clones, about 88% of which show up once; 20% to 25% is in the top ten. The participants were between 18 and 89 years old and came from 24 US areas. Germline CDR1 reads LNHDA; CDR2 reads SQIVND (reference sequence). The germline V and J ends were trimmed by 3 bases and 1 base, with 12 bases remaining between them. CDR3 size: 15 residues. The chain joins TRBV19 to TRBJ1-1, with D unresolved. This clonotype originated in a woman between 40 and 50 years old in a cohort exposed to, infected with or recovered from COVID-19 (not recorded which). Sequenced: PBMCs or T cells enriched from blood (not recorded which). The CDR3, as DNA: TGTGCCAGTAGTATGGGTCCCGCGGAGAACACTGAAGCTTTCTTT. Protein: CASSMGPAENTEAFF.